This T cell receptor (beta chain) was captured by sequencing in a study of blood T cells in healthy people across ages. Study findings and constraints: Naive T cell percentage and TCR beta diversity correlated strongly.

It was with a sample-barcoded 5' primer and a J-beta primer mix that a second PCR of about 7 to 12 cycles was run. Through a template-switch adaptor with 12 random nucleotides, each cDNA molecule received a tag. Every sample returned 2.5 million or more CDR3-containing paired-end reads. Each CDR3 protein gets one entry after TCRdb re-called the 5' RACE reads with MiXCR. The data contain approximately 820,000 distinct CDR3 sequences, under 45% of them singletons. The CDR3 has 14 amino acids. V dropped 1 base and J dropped 4 bases, with 9 bases sitting between them. The V gene's germline CDR1 is LGHDT and CDR2 YNNKEL (reference sequence). Remarks on this clonotype: The antigen is undetermined.

Healthy Caucasian individuals from Russia aged about 6 to 95 were enrolled as donors. This receptor was taken from a man between 60 and 75 years old in good health. J is TRBJ2-3 and V is TRBV3-1; possibly TRBD1 for D (5 bases). Specimen: blood. The CDR3 is CASSQAGIADTQYF. CDR3 in DNA: TGTGCCAGCAGCCAAGCAGGGATCGCAGATACGCAGTATTTT.